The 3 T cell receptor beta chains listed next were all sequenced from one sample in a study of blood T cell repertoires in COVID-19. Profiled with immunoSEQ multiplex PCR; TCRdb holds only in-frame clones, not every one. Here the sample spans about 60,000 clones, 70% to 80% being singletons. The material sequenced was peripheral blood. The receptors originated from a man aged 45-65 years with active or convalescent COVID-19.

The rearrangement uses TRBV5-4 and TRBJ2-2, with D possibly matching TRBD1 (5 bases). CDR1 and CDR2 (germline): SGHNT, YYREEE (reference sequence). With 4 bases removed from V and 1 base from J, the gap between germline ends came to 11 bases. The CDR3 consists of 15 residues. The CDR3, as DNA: TGTGCCAGCAGCCTGGCCGACAGGAACACCGGGGAGCTGTTTTTT. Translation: CASSLADRNTGELFF.

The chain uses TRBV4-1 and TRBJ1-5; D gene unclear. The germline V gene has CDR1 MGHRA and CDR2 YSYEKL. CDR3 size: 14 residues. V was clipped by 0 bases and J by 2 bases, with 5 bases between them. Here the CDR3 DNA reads TGCGCCAGCAGCCAAGATCGTGGCAATCAGCCCCAGCATTTT. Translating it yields CASSQDRGNQPQHF.

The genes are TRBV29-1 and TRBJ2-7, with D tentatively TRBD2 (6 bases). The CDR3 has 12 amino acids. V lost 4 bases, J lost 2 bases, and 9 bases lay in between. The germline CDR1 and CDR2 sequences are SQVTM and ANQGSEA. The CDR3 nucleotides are TGCAGCGTTGGTGGGAGGACCTACGAGCAGTACTTC. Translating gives CSVGGRTYEQYF.